One sample yielded the 18 T cell receptor beta chains listed below, sequenced in a study of T cells in Graves' hyperthyroidism and ophthalmopathy. Amplified TCR beta CDR3 regions derived from RNA transcripts. A first-round RT-PCR of the TCR CDR3 used the HTBI primer set. A single record per CDR3 protein comes from TCRdb applying MiXCR to the multiplex PCR reads. The table lists under 800,000 distinct CDR3 sequences, 14% of them singletons, with roughly 10% in the top ten. Sample: blood. All receptors come from a woman aged 18-29 years with Graves' hyperthyroidism.

This chain joins TRBV29-1 and TRBJ1-4; perhaps TRBD1 as D (6 bases). The CDR3 sequence is 12 residues long. Per the germline V gene, CDR1 is SQVTM and CDR2 is ANQGSEA. Trimming cost V 4 bases and J 8 bases, with 11 bases left between them. The CDR3 coding sequence is TGCAGCGTTGTTGCAGGGGAGGAAAAACTGTTTTTT. The encoded protein is CSVVAGEEKLFF.

Ten or more counts support this clonotype. The chain joins TRBV11-3 to TRBJ2-3; perhaps TRBD2 as D (5 bases). CDR1 and CDR2 (germline): SGHNT, YENEEA. The CDR3 totals 14 residues. V was shortened by 4 bases and J by 7 bases, with 15 bases between the two germline ends. The CDR3 here is CASSSPWEPYTQYF. CDR3 in DNA: TGTGCCAGCAGCTCCCCTTGGGAGCCTTATACGCAGTATTTT.

The V gene is TRBV3-1, the J gene TRBJ1-2; 8 bases agree with TRBD1. The germline V gene has CDR1 LGHDT and CDR2 YNNKEL (reference sequence). The CDR3 length is 12 residues. The trim removed 0 bases at V and 11 bases at J, leaving 2 bases unmatched. Written as DNA, the CDR3 is TGTGCCAGCAGCCAAGACGACAGGGGATACACCTTC. Amino acids: CASSQDDRGYTF.

This rearrangement joins TRBV20-1 to TRBJ2-7, with 7 bases lining up with TRBD1. CDR1 DFQATT and CDR2 SNEGSKA come from the germline V gene (reference sequence). The CDR3 is 13 amino acids. Unmatched junction bases numbered 9, after V lost 6 bases and J lost 4 bases. CDR3 residues: CSASTGATYEQYF. The CDR3 DNA reads TGCAGTGCGTCAACAGGGGCTACTTACGAGCAGTACTTC.

This clonotype was found a few times. This chain uses TRBV7-4 with TRBJ2-2; a possible D gene is TRBD2 (6 bases). Germline V gene sequence: CDR1 SGHVT, CDR2 SQSDAQ. Trimming left V 6 bases short and J 7 bases short, with 9 bases between. This CDR3 has 12 amino acids. As DNA, the CDR3 is TGTGCCAGCAGGGACGGGGGCGGGGAGCTGTTTTTT. Translating it yields CASRDGGGELFF.

The chain combines TRBV6-4 with TRBJ2-7, with 7 bases fitting TRBD2. The CDR3 contains 15 residues. Germline CDR1 MRHNA, CDR2 SNTAGT. Trimming at V came to 6 bases and at J to 2 bases, leaving 10 bases not matched to a gene. The CDR3 DNA sequence: TGTGCCAGCAGAATGAAGGCTAGCGGACCCTACGAGCAGTACTTC. Translating it yields CASRMKASGPYEQYF.

Ten or more counts support this clonotype. V usage is TRBV2 and J usage is TRBJ1-1; D unclear. Trimming took 4 bases from V and 1 from J, leaving 7 bases between them. This CDR3 is 13 amino acids long. Germline CDR1 reads SNHLY; CDR2 reads FYNNEI. CDR3 sequence: CASSVSGNTEAFF. CDR3 coding DNA: TGTGCCAGCAGTGTTTCAGGGAACACTGAAGCTTTCTTT.

This clonotype showed up many times. The V call is TRBV7-2, the J call TRBJ2-5, with 14 positions matching TRBD2. CDR3 length equals 16 residues. The V gene's germline CDR1 is SGHTA and CDR2 FQGNSA. J lost 6 bases, V lost 2 bases, and 5 bases had no gene match. The CDR3 protein is CASSLSGTSGRKTQYF. As DNA, the CDR3 is TGTGCCAGCAGCTTATCCGGGACTAGCGGGAGAAAGACCCAGTACTTC.

This clonotype has ten or more counts. V usage is TRBV7-2 and J usage is TRBJ2-7; 7 positions match TRBD2. V lost 4 bases to trimming and J lost 2 bases; unmatched junction nucleotides: 17. CDR3 size: 18 residues. Per germline, CDR1 SGHTA and CDR2 FQGNSA. CDR3 residues: CASSSQTASGVKTYEQYF. The CDR3 DNA reads TGTGCCAGCAGCTCCCAAACTGCTAGCGGAGTGAAAACCTACGAGCAGTACTTC.

The chain joins TRBV11-2 to TRBJ2-7, with D perhaps matching TRBD1 (6 bases). CDR3 length: 13 residues. Trimming stripped 7 bases from V and 0 bases from J, with 10 bases between. Germline CDR1 is SGHAT and CDR2 is FQNNGV. Here the CDR3 reads CASNVQGSYEQYF. In nucleotides, the CDR3 is TGTGCCAGCAACGTACAGGGCTCCTACGAGCAGTACTTC.

The chain recombines TRBV3-1 with TRBJ2-3; no reliable D call. V was trimmed by 1 base and J by 5 bases, leaving 7 bases between them. CDR1 and CDR2 (germline): LGHDT, YNNKEL (reference sequence). This CDR3 spans 13 amino acids. The CDR3 loop reads CASSQVWEDTQYF. The CDR3 DNA reads TGTGCCAGCAGCCAAGTATGGGAAGATACGCAGTATTTT.

This clonotype was seen ten or more times. CDR3 sequence: CASSDSVSNQPQHF. CDR3 nucleotides: TGTGCCAGCAGTGACAGTGTAAGCAATCAGCCCCAGCATTTT. V usage is TRBV6-1 and J usage is TRBJ1-5; D not certain. Between the trimmed V and J ends, which lost 3 bases and 1 base, there was a span of 7 bases. The germline V gene encodes CDR1 MNHNS and CDR2 SASEGT. The CDR3 sequence is 14 residues long.

This clonotype was observed many times. V and J are TRBV12-3 or TRBV12-4 and TRBJ2-1, with a weak D call TRBD1 (6 bases). Trimming pared 5 bases from V and 4 bases from J, leaving 12 bases between. The CDR3 sequence is 14 residues long. CDR3: CASSQEQGYNEQFF. CDR3 nucleotides: TGTGCCAGCAGTCAAGAACAGGGTTACAATGAGCAGTTCTTC.

This clonotype showed up many times. V is TRBV12-3 or TRBV12-4 and J is TRBJ2-7, with 8 bases matching TRBD1. Trimming cost V 5 bases and J 6 bases; bases outside gene matches: 3. The CDR3 is made up of 12 amino acids. The DNA for the CDR3 is TGTGCCAGCAGTGGGGACAGGCTCGAGCAGTACTTC. Encoded protein: CASSGDRLEQYF.

This clonotype occurred many times. This sequence joins TRBV12-3 or TRBV12-4 and TRBJ2-3; the D gene is possibly TRBD2 (6 bases). Trimming left V 5 bases short and J 4 bases short, with 13 bases between. The CDR3 is 14 amino acids. The CDR3 here is CASSRVGGSDTQYF. The CDR3 DNA sequence: TGTGCCAGCAGTCGGGTGGGGGGATCAGATACGCAGTATTTT.

Remarks on this clonotype: Possible read error: a much larger clone is one base away. This chain links TRBV6-2 or TRBV6-3 with TRBJ2-7; 10 bases map to TRBD2. Judging by the DNA end, TRBJ2-1 fits better; the J call may be wrong. Per the germline V gene, CDR1 is MNHEY and CDR2 is SVGEGT. The CDR3 loop spans 13 amino acids. Here the CDR3 reads CASGLAETYEQFF. The CDR3 bases are TGTGCCAGTGGACTAGCGGAGACCTACGAGCAGTTCTTC.

Ten or more counts support this clonotype. The J gene is TRBJ2-1, the V gene TRBV18; the match to TRBD2 covers 8 bases. V dropped 0 bases and J dropped 0; count of bases not matched to a gene: 1. Germline V lookup: CDR1 KGHSH, CDR2 LQKENI. CDR3 length: 16 residues. The CDR3 loop reads CASSPPSGSSYNEQFF. CDR3 DNA: TGTGCCAGCTCACCACCGAGCGGGAGCTCCTACAATGAGCAGTTCTTC.

This clonotype was recorded at least ten times. The rearrangement links TRBV6-2 or TRBV6-3 to TRBJ2-1; 12 nucleotides align to TRBD2. The junction had 14 bases not matched to a gene; V was cut back by 6 bases and J by 8 bases. Germline CDR1 is MNHEY and CDR2 is SVGEGT. The CDR3 length is 17 residues. In DNA form, the CDR3 reads TGTGCCAGCAGGCGACTTCCCGGACTAGCGGGAATCCATGAGCAGTTCTTC. Translation gives CASRRLPGLAGIHEQFF.